These T cell receptor beta chains were read from a single sample in a study of shared clonotypes between healthy human individuals. The data were produced by immunoSEQ multiplex PCR, yet TCRdb's version contains in-frame clones alone and is incomplete. The top ten clones hold about 0.34% of a sample with 2,500,000 or so clones, under 95% of them seen once. The specimen sequenced was naive CD4+ T cells from PBMCs. These receptors all come from a man younger than 30 in good health. Some clones in this sample may be carry-over from other donors' samples. The CDR3 runs from the conserved cysteine through the conserved F or W. A D gene is named only where the DNA matches it firmly. Expanded clones are given a class, and other clones once, few, many or no size at all.

d_call,v_call,clone_size,j_call,cdr3_aa,cdr3_nt
TRBD1,TRBV5-1,-,TRBJ2-1,CASSQVTGGSYNEQFF,TGCGCCAGCAGCCAAGTGACAGGGGGCTCCTACAATGAGCAGTTCTTC
TRBD1,TRBV5-1,-,TRBJ2-7,CASSYSFGQGVYEQYF,TGCGCCAGCAGCTATTCATTTGGACAGGGTGTGTACGAGCAGTACTTC
TRBD1,TRBV9,-,TRBJ1-5,CASSGGQRDQPQHF,TGTGCCAGCAGCGGGGGACAGCGAGATCAGCCCCAGCATTTT
TRBD1,TRBV29-1,-,TRBJ2-5,CSGTGQGEETQYF,TGCAGCGGTACTGGACAGGGGGAAGAGACCCAGTACTTC
TRBD1,TRBV5-1,-,TRBJ2-6,CASSFRQGAGANVLTF,TGCGCCAGCAGCTTTCGACAGGGAGCTGGGGCCAACGTCCTGACTTTC
-,TRBV30,-,TRBJ2-2,CAGRTVPFNTGELFF,TGTGCCGGAAGGACAGTCCCCTTTAACACCGGGGAGCTGTTTTTT
-,TRBV5-1,-,TRBJ2-5,CASSLGVEETQYF,TGCGCCAGCAGCTTGGGAGTCGAAGAGACCCAGTACTTC
-,TRBV6-5,-,TRBJ1-1,CASSYGPQGREAFF,TGTGCCAGCAGTTACGGCCCCCAGGGTAGGGAAGCTTTCTTT
TRBD1,TRBV28,-,TRBJ2-2,CASRRQGADTGELFF,TGTGCCAGCAGGAGACAGGGGGCAGACACCGGGGAGCTGTTTTTT
-,TRBV14,-,TRBJ2-1,CASSQVGGSRSYNEQFF,TGTGCCAGCAGCCAAGTGGGCGGTTCCCGCTCCTACAATGAGCAGTTCTTC
TRBD2,TRBV5-1,-,TRBJ2-3,CASSVPSGTGTDTQYF,TGCGCCAGCAGCGTTCCCAGCGGGACGGGCACAGATACGCAGTATTTT
TRBD1,TRBV5-5,-,TRBJ1-4,CASSLIGPGGNEKLFF,TGTGCCAGCAGCTTAATCGGCCCAGGGGGCAATGAAAAACTGTTTTTT
TRBD2,TRBV9,-,TRBJ2-1,CASSPLVAGVSEQFF,TGTGCCAGCAGCCCCCTTGTAGCGGGAGTGAGTGAGCAGTTCTTC
-,TRBV15,-,TRBJ1-1,CAALHRPGIRNTEAFF,TGTGCCGCCCTTCATCGCCCAGGGATTAGGAACACTGAAGCTTTCTTT
-,TRBV5-1,-,TRBJ1-1,CASHPGLPENTEAFF,TGCGCCAGCCATCCGGGGCTACCCGAGAACACTGAAGCTTTCTTT
TRBD2,TRBV7-3,-,TRBJ2-1,CASSPGGSYNEQFF,TGTGCCAGCAGCCCGGGAGGCTCCTACAATGAGCAGTTCTTC
-,TRBV29-1,-,TRBJ2-3,CSVGVLGSTDTQYF,TGCAGCGTAGGGGTACTAGGCAGCACAGATACGCAGTATTTT
-,TRBV5-8,-,TRBJ1-3,CASKANSGNTIYF,TGTGCCAGCAAGGCCAACTCTGGAAACACCATATATTTT
-,TRBV29-1,-,TRBJ2-1,CSVAGERIYNEQFF,TGCAGCGTTGCGGGAGAGAGGATCTACAATGAGCAGTTCTTC
TRBD1,TRBV19,-,TRBJ1-5,CASSLGGTGMIKPVQPQHF,TGTGCCAGTAGTTTGGGCGGGACAGGGATGATTAAGCCGGTTCAGCCCCAGCATTTT
-,TRBV28,-,TRBJ1-3,CASIGAGAGSSGNTIYF,TGTGCCAGCATAGGGGCAGGGGCGGGGAGCTCTGGAAACACCATATATTTT
-,TRBV9,-,TRBJ1-6,CASSVEPDSPLHF,TGTGCCAGCAGCGTAGAGCCAGATTCACCCCTCCACTTT
-,TRBV28,-,TRBJ1-2,CASGPVHGPIQSGYTF,TGTGCCAGCGGTCCCGTCCACGGACCCATTCAGAGTGGCTACACCTTC
TRBD2,TRBV5-4,-,TRBJ2-5,CASSRGGTSGSGETQYF,TGTGCCAGCAGCCGGGGGGGGACTAGCGGGAGTGGGGAGACCCAGTACTTC
-,TRBV19,-,TRBJ2-7,CASRRTARTYEQYF,TGTGCCAGTAGGAGGACAGCCCGGACCTACGAGCAGTACTTC
TRBD1,TRBV10-3,-,TRBJ2-3,CATGTGTGGTDTQYF,TGTGCCACCGGTACCGGGACAGGAGGTACAGATACGCAGTATTTT
-,TRBV2,-,TRBJ2-3,CASSEALSTDTQYF,TGTGCCAGCAGCGAAGCGCTTAGCACAGATACGCAGTATTTT
-,TRBV7-6,once,TRBJ1-2,CASSLETAGYHGYTF,TGTGCCAGCAGCTTAGAAACGGCAGGGTATCATGGCTACACCTTC
-,TRBV18,-,TRBJ2-5,CASSPSTPRETQYF,TGTGCCAGCTCACCGAGCACCCCCCGCGAGACCCAGTACTTC
-,TRBV7-2,-,TRBJ2-7,CASSLSGWVGEQYF,TGTGCCAGCAGCTTATCGGGATGGGTCGGCGAGCAGTACTTC
-,TRBV6-1,-,TRBJ2-1,CASSGRLGSSYNEQFF,TGTGCCAGCAGTGGTAGACTAGGGAGCTCCTACAATGAGCAGTTCTTC
-,TRBV6-6,-,TRBJ1-1,CASSNGRLGTEAFF,TGTGCCAGCAGTAACGGACGGCTGGGGACTGAAGCTTTCTTT